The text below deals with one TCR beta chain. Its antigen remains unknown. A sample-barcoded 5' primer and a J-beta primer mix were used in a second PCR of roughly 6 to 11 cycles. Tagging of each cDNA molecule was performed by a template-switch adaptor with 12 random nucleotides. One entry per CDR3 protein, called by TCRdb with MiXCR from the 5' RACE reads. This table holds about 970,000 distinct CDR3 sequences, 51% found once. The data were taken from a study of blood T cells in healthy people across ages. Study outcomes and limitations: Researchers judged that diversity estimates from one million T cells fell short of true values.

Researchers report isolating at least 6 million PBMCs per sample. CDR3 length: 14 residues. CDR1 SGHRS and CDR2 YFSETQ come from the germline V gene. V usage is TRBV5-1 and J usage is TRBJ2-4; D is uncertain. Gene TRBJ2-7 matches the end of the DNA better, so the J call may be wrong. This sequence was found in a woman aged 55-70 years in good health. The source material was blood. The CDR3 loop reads CASSLVVHTYEQYF. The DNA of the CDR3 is TGCGCCAGCAGCTTGGTAGTCCATACCTACGAGCAGTACTTC.